Listed below are T cell receptor beta chains from one sample, sequenced in a study of cytomegalovirus exposure and HLA in healthy donors. The table came from immunoSEQ multiplex PCR; TCRdb's copy has only in-frame clones and leaves some out. The data contain 100,000 to 150,000 clones, about 80% of them singletons. Sequencing was carried out using PBMCs. These receptor sequences come from a boy younger than 10 in good health and CMV-seronegative. The CDR3 runs from the conserved cysteine through the conserved F or W. A D gene is named only where the DNA matches it firmly. The size entry is marked missing in some rows and otherwise reads once, few, many or a size class.

NA	NA	TRBV13	TRBJ2-1	CASNLGGFGVEQFF	TGTGCCAGCAACCTGGGGGGTTTTGGGGTTGAGCAGTTCTTC
NA	TRBD1	TRBV19	TRBJ2-3	CASSMTGGSTDTQYF	TGTGCCAGTAGTATGACAGGGGGAAGCACAGATACGCAGTATTTT
NA	TRBD1	TRBV5-8	TRBJ1-5	CASSSGQGSNQPQHF	TGTGCCAGCAGCTCGGGACAGGGCAGCAATCAGCCCCAGCATTTT
NA	NA	TRBV7-9	TRBJ2-1	CASSLTINNEQFF	TGTGCCAGCAGCTTGACTATAAACAATGAGCAGTTCTTC
NA	NA	TRBV6-1	TRBJ1-5	CASGGRYSNQPQHF	TGTGCCTCGGGGGGACGTTATAGCAATCAGCCCCAGCATTTT
NA	NA	TRBV10-2	TRBJ2-7	CASSRPHTTTYEQYF	TGCGCCAGCAGCCGCCCCCACACGACGACTTACGAGCAGTACTTC
NA	NA	TRBV10-3	TRBJ1-4	CAISETDRINEKLFF	TGTGCCATCAGTGAGACCGACAGAATCAATGAAAAACTGTTTTTT
few	TRBD2	TRBV5-5	TRBJ2-3	CASSQLGLAGTDTQYF	TGTGCCAGCAGCCAATTGGGACTAGCGGGCACAGATACGCAGTATTTT
NA	TRBD1	TRBV7-7	TRBJ2-1	CASSPRDRGTPFYNEQFF	TGTGCTAGCAGCCCGCGGGACAGGGGAACACCCTTCTACAATGAGCAGTTCTTC
NA	TRBD2	TRBV9	TRBJ2-1	CASSVTASGSNEQFF	TGTGCCAGCAGCGTAACGGCTAGCGGGAGTAATGAGCAGTTCTTC
NA	NA	TRBV5-4	TRBJ2-2	CASSLFPRGEISAGELFF	TGTGCCAGCAGCTTGTTCCCCAGGGGCGAAATTTCCGCCGGGGAGCTGTTTTTT
NA	TRBD2	TRBV30	TRBJ2-1	CAWSGPDREVANEQFF	TGTGCCTGGAGTGGGCCTGACCGGGAGGTCGCCAATGAGCAGTTCTTC
NA	NA	TRBV12-5	TRBJ2-3	CASGTTNTDTQYF	TGTGCTAGTGGTACCACAAATACAGATACGCAGTATTTT
NA	NA	TRBV10-2	TRBJ1-5	CASSDGNYQPQHF	TGCGCCAGCAGTGACGGGAACTATCAGCCCCAGCATTTT
NA	NA	TRBV21-1	TRBJ2-1	CASSSRDRIRSEQFF	TGTGCCAGCAGCTCCCGGGACAGGATCAGGAGTGAGCAGTTCTTC
NA	NA	TRBV25-1	TRBJ1-4	CASRTGQYLEKLFF	TGTGCCAGCAGAACCGGACAGTACCTTGAAAAACTGTTTTTT
NA	TRBD2	TRBV27	TRBJ2-7	CASSSAGLAGSHEQYF	TGTGCCAGCAGCTCAGCCGGACTAGCGGGGTCCCACGAGCAGTACTTC
NA	TRBD2	TRBV5-1	TRBJ2-1	CASSLGIAGNEQFF	TGCGCCAGCAGCTTGGGGATAGCGGGGAATGAGCAGTTCTTC
NA	NA	TRBV5-1	TRBJ1-3	CASSFSSRESDTIYF	TGCGCCAGCAGCTTCAGTTCTAGGGAGAGTGACACCATATATTTT
NA	TRBD1	TRBV6-5	TRBJ1-2	CASRRDRHYGYTF	TGTGCCAGCCGCCGGGACAGACACTATGGCTACACCTTC
NA	NA	TRBV30	TRBJ1-2	CAWSGVADTYGYTF	TGTGCCTGGAGTGGAGTGGCAGACACCTATGGCTACACCTTC
NA	NA	TRBV5-6	TRBJ1-1	CASSLSSGTEAFF	TGTGCCAGCAGCTTAAGCTCTGGCACTGAAGCTTTCTTT
NA	NA	TRBV6-1	TRBJ1-6	CASSEAPVSSWNSPLHF	TGTGCCAGCAGTGAAGCCCCCGTATCGAGCTGGAATTCACCCCTCCACTTT
NA	NA	TRBV5-1	TRBJ1-3	CASSSNSGNTIYF	TGCGCCAGCAGCTCCAACTCTGGAAACACCATATATTTT
NA	TRBD1	TRBV7-9	TRBJ2-2	CASILTGYRTGELFF	TGTGCCAGCATCCTGACAGGGTATAGGACCGGGGAGCTGTTTTTT
NA	TRBD1	TRBV9	TRBJ1-2	CASTSGTGSAYGYTF	TGTGCCAGCACCTCCGGGACAGGGAGCGCCTATGGCTACACCTTC
NA	NA	TRBV6-1	TRBJ1-3	CASSEGTTHGSGNTIYF	TGTGCCAGCAGTGAAGGAACTACCCATGGCTCTGGAAACACCATATATTTT
few	NA	TRBV30	TRBJ2-1	CAWSVPPFTESSYNEQFF	TGTGCCTGGAGTGTACCCCCTTTTACTGAAAGCTCCTACAATGAGCAGTTCTTC
NA	NA	TRBV18	TRBJ1-2	CASSQTRVRDSGYTF	TGTGCCAGCTCTCAAACTCGGGTCCGGGACTCTGGCTACACCTTC